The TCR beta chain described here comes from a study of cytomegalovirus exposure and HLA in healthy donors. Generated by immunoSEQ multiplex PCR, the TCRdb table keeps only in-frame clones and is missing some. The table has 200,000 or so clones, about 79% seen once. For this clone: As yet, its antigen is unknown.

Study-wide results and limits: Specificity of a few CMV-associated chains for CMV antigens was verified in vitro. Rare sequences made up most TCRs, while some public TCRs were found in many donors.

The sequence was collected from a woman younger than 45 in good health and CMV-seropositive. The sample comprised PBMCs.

The CDR3 sequence: CATSRPEGARNEKLFF. Here the CDR3 DNA reads TGTGCCACCAGCAGACCCGAGGGGGCGAGGAATGAAAAACTGTTTTTT. This sequence joins TRBV15 and TRBJ1-4; TRBD1 matches 7 bases. Germline assignment: CDR1 LNHNV and CDR2 YYDKDF (reference sequence). Trimming cost V 2 bases and J 5 bases; bases outside gene matches: 8. The CDR3 runs 16 residues.